This record looks at one T cell receptor (beta chain) sequence and its context. The sample holds a few counts of this clonotype. Its antigen specificity is not known. No base qualities exist here, and no much larger clone lies one base off it. This sample is drawn from a study of early T cells in non-severe SARS-CoV-2 infection (dated by TCRdb to about 2021). For the study in its entirety: Because TCR sequencing relied on bulk RNA taken from unsorted whole blood, pairing of alpha and beta chains was not possible.

V sheds 3 bases and J sheds 2 bases, leaving 10 bases between their ends. The CDR3 goes from the cysteine to the phenylalanine over 14 residues. The CDR3 DNA has 42 bases and is translated from base 1. The CDR1 and CDR2 encoded by the germline V gene are SGHTA and FQGNSA. The method was 5' RACE. The run used a NextSeq 500. Unique molecular identifiers were attached to individual cDNA molecules in the TCR library protocol so that sequencing error and PCR bias could be corrected. Sequencing covered both TCR alpha and beta chains, and within each sample the abundances of alpha and beta sequences were tightly co-correlated. The authors processed their data as follows. Decombinator V4 was used to annotate the V gene, J gene and CDR3 of the TCR sequences. TCRs were defined as expanded if a significant change between any two time points was detected under a Poisson model with p below 0.0001. TCR abundances were normalised to the total number of TCRs sequenced in each sample and reported as counts per million. MAIT TCRs were defined by TRAV1-2 paired with TRAJ12, TRAJ20 or TRAJ33, and iNKT TCRs by TRAV10 paired with TRAJ18. VDJdb, accessed 1 November 2021, was searched for CMV, EBV and SARS-CoV-2 annotated TCRs, with TCRs annotated for multiple antigens excluded. Through fastp at Q25 and MiXCR, TCRdb rebuilt clones from the public reads, retaining in-frame beta chains. CDR3 protein duplicates are merged, each entry listing the most common genes and DNA. The V and J calls, along with clone size, are taken from TCRdb and not from the paper's own processing. Present in this sample are about 40,000 distinct CDR3 sequences, roughly 5% of which were seen just once. The top ten clonotypes cover 4.5% to 6% of the sample.

This was a case-control study nested in a cohort of healthcare workers in London, UK, who had nasopharyngeal swab PCR tests and blood samples taken every week. Between 23 and 31 March 2020, the week of the UK lockdown, healthcare workers were enrolled and then followed up weekly for as long as 16 weeks. Overall study outcomes, separate from this receptor: VDJdb matching was skewed toward anti-spike CD8 responses and likely underestimated virus-specific expansions, missing private and CD4 specificities.

This chain is built from TRBV7-2 and TRBJ2-5, with an unclear D gene assignment. The sequenced sample was whole blood. The clonotype comes from an adult who was a healthcare worker with PCR-confirmed SARS-CoV-2 infection or an uninfected control (not recorded which). The CDR3 corresponds to CASSFGKPQETQYF. The bases are TGTGCCAGCAGCTTCGGCAAACCTCAAGAGACCCAGTACTTC.